The clone carrying this T cell receptor beta chain was counted many times. Its antigen is still unknown. The TCR beta library used iRepertoire HTBI primers with Arm-PCR amplification of CDR3. TCRdb called the multiplex PCR reads again in MiXCR, with one record for every CDR3 protein. This table holds around 230,000 distinct CDR3 sequences, approximately 20% found once. The data stem from a study of regulatory T cells in long-lasting Graves disease. General study results and limits: Reduced TCR diversity was observed in persistent Graves' patients versus newly diagnosed patients. Between persistent patients, 2,500 to 3,500 public clonotypes were shared, exceeding the approximately 870 shared between new patients.

As to time point: newly diagnosed GD, antithyroid drugs for less than 3 months. RNA isolated from PBMCs was used to make the TCR library. Trimming cost V 6 bases and J 8 bases, with 20 bases left between them. The CDR3 is 14 amino acids. Per germline, CDR1 DFQATT and CDR2 SNEGSKA (reference sequence). The chain carries TRBV20-1 and TRBJ2-1, with D possibly matching TRBD2 (6 bases). Sequences were derived from peripheral blood mononuclear cells (PBMCs), sampled at new diagnosis, from a patient treated with antithyroid drugs. The sequence derives from a female donor with Graves disease. The CDR3 here is CSAKTGTGNYEQFF. CDR3 nucleotides: TGCAGTGCAAAAACCGGGACTGGCAACTATGAGCAGTTCTTC.